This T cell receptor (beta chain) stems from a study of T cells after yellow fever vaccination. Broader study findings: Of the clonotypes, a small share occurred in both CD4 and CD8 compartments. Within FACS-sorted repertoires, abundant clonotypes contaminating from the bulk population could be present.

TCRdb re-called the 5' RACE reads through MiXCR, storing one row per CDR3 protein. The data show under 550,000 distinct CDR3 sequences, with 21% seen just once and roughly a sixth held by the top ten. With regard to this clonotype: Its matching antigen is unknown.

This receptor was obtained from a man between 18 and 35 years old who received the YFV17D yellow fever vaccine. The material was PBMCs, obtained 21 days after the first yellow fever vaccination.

This chain's CDR3 is CASSQDRGLNTEAFF. The CDR3 coding sequence is TGTGCCAGCAGCCAGGACAGGGGGCTGAACACTGAAGCTTTCTTT. The gene calls are TRBV4-2 and TRBJ1-1; TRBD1 agrees at 11 bases. V lost 3 bases and J lost 0; bases outside the gene matches: 0. The CDR3 totals 15 residues. Germline V CDR1 and CDR2: LGHNA, YNFKEQ.